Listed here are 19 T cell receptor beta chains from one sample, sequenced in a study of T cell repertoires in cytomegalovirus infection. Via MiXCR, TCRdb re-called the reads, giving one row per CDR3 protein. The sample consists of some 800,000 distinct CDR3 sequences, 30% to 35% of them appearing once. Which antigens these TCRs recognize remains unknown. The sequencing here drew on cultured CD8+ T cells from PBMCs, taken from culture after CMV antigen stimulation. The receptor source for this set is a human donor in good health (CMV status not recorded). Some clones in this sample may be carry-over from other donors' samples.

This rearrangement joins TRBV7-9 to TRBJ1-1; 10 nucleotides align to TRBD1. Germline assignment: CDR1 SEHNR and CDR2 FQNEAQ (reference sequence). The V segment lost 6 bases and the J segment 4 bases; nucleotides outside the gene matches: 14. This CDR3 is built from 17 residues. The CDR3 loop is CASRVTGGPKGITEAFF. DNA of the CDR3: TGTGCCAGCAGAGTGACAGGGGGCCCCAAAGGCATCACTGAAGCTTTCTTT. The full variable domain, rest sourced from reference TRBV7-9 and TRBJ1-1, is DTGVSQNPRHKITKRGQNVTFRCDPISEHNRLYWYRQTLGQGPEFLTYFQNEAQLEKSRLLSDRFSAERPKGSFSTLEIQRTEQGDSAMYLCASRVTGGPKGITEAFFGQGTRLTVV.

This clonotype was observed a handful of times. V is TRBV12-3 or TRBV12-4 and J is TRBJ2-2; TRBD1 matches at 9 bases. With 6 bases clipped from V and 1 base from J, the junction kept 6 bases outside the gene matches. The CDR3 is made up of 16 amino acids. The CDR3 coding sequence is TGTGCCAGCAGCAAGGGGACAGGGTGGAACACCGGGGAGCTGTTTTTT. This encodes CASSKGTGWNTGELFF.

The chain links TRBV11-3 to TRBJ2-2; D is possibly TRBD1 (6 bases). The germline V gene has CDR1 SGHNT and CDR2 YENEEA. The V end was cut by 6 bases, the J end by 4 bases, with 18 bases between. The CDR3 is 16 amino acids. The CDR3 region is CASRQRGMWGTGELFF. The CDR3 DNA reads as TGTGCCAGCAGGCAAAGGGGGATGTGGGGCACCGGGGAGCTGTTTTTT.

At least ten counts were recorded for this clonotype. The DNA for the CDR3 is TGTGCCAGTAGTATTAGTCCGGCTCATTACTACGAGCAGTACTTC. This sequence encodes CASSISPAHYYEQYF. The rearrangement joins TRBV19 to TRBJ2-7; D remains unclear. Germline CDR1 is LNHDA and CDR2 is SQIVND (reference sequence). The V end lost 3 bases, the J end lost 3 bases, and 15 bases lay between the germline ends. CDR3 length: 15 amino acids.

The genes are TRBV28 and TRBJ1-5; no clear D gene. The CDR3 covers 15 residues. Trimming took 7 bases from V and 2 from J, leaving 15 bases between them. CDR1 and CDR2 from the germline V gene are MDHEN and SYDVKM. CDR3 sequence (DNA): TGTGCCAGCACCCTGACGAGGACCCGCAATCAGCCCCAGCATTTT. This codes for CASTLTRTRNQPQHF.

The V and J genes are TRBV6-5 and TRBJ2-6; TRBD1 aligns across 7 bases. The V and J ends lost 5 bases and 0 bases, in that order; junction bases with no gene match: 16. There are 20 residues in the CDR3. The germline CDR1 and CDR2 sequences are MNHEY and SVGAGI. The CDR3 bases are TGTGCCAGCAGTCCTAACTGGGACAGCCTATCGAGCTCTGGGGCCAACGTCCTGACTTTC. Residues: CASSPNWDSLSSSGANVLTF.

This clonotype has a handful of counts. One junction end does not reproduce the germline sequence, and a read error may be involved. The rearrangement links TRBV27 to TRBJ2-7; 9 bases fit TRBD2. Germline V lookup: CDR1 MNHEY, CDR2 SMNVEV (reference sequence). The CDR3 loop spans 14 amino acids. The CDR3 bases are TGTGCTAGCAGTCCCTGGGGTAGCGGGGGCGAGCAGTACTTC. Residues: CASSPWGSGGEQYF.

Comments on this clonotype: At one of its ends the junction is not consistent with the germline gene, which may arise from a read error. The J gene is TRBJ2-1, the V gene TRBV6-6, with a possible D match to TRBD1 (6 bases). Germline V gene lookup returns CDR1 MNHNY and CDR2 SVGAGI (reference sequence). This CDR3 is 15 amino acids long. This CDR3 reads CAGSEEIGGYNEQFF. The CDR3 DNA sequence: TGTGCCGGCAGTGAGGAGATAGGGGGCTACAATGAGCAGTTCTTC.

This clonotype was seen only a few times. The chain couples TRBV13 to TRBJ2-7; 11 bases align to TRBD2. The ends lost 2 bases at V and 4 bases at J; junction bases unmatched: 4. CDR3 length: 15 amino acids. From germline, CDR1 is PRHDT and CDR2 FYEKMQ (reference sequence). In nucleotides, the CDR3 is TGTGCCAGCAGCTTAAGGAGACTAGCGGGGTACGAGCAGTACGTC. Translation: CASSLRRLAGYEQYV.

The CDR3 bases are TGTGCCAGCAGCTCTAGAGGGGCGTGGGTCTACACCTTC. Residues: CASSSRGAWVYTF. V gene TRBV27 combines with J gene TRBJ1-2; D is possibly TRBD1 (5 bases). CDR1 MNHEY and CDR2 SMNVEV come from the germline V gene (reference sequence). V gave up 6 bases and J gave up 10 bases, with 18 bases separating them. The CDR3 contains 13 residues.

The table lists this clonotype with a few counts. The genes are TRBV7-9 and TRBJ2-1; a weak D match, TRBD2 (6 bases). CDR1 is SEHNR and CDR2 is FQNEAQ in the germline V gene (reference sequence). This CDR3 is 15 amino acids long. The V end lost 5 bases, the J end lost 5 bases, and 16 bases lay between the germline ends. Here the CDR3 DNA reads TGTGCCAGCAGCGACCGGGACTCGACTCACAATGAGCAGTTCTTC. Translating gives CASSDRDSTHNEQFF.

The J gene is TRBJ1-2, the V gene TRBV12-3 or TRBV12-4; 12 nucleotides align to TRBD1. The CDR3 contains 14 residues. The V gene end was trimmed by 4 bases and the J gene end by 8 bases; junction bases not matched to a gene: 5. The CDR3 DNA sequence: TGTGCCAGCAGTTCCGGGACAGGGGGCGAAGGCTACACCTTC. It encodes CASSSGTGGEGYTF.

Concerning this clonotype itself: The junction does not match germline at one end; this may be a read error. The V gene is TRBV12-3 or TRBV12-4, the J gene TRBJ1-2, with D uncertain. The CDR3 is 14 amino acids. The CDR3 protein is CVSSPSDSDYGYTF. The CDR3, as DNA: TGTGTCAGCAGCCCTTCGGATTCAGACTATGGCTACACCTTC.

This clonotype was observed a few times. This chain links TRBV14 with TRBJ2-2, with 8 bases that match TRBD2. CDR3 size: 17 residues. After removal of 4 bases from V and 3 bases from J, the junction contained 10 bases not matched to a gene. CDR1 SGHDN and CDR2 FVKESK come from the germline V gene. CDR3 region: CASSRPLAGVDTGELFF. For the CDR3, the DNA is TGTGCCAGCAGCCGGCCTCTAGCGGGCGTAGACACCGGGGAGCTGTTTTTT.

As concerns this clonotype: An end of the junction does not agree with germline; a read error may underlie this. CDR3 coding DNA: TGTACCAGCAGCTTAGTCGCGGGCACCACTAACTATGGCTACACCTTC. It is translated as CTSSLVAGTTNYGYTF. V and J are TRBV7-8 and TRBJ1-2; no firm D call. This CDR3 spans 16 amino acids. The germline V gene has CDR1 SGHVS and CDR2 FQNEAQ.

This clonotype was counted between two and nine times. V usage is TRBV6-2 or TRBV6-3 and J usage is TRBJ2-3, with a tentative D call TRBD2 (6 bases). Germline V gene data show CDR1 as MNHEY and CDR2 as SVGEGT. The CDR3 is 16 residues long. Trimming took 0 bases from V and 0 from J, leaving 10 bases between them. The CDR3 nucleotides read TGTGCCAGCAGTTACTCGGCGGGGAGAAGCACAGATACGCAGTATTTT. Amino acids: CASSYSAGRSTDTQYF.

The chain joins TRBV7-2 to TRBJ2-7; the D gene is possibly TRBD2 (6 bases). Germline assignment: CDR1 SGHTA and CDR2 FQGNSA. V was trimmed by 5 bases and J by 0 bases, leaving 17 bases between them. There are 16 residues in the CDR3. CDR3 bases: TGTGCCAGCAGCGTCACGGGACTCTCGAGCTCCTACGAGCAGTACGTC. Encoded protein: CASSVTGLSSSYEQYV.

The CDR3 region has the DNA TGTGCCAGCAGCTTATCGGATGGCAATGAGCAGTTCTTC. Translating it yields CASSLSDGNEQFF. The chain is built from TRBV11-2 and TRBJ2-1; D ambiguous. Trimming shortened V by 2 bases and J by 6 bases, and 8 bases separated the two germline ends. The germline V gene encodes CDR1 SGHAT and CDR2 FQNNGV. CDR3 length: 13 amino acids. Full variable domain (missing parts from reference TRBV11-2 and TRBJ2-1): EAGVAQSPRYKIIEKRQSVAFWCNPISGHATLYWYQQILGQGPKLLIQFQNNGVVDDSQLPKDRFSAERLKGVDSTLKIQPAKLEDSAVYLCASSLSDGNEQFFGPGTRLTVL.

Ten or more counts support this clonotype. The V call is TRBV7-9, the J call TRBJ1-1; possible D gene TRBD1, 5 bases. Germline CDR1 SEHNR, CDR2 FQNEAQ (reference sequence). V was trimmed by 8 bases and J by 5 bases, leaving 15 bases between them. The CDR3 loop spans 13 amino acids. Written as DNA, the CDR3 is TGTGCCAGCTCAGGATCGGGGGAGACTGAAGCTTTCTTT. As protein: CASSGSGETEAFF.